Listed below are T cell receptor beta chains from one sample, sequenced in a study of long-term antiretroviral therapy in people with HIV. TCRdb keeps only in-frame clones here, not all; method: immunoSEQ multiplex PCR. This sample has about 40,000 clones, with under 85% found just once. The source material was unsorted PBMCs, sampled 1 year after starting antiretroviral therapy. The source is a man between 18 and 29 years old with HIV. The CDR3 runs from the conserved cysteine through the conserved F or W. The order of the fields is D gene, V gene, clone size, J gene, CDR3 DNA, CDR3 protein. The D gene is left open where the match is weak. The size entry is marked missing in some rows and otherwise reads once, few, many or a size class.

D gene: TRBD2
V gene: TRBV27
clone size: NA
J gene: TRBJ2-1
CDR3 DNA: TGTGCCAGCAGTTCCCAGATTAGCGGGAGGGCCTCCTACAATGAGCAGTTCTTC
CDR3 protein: CASSSQISGRASYNEQFF

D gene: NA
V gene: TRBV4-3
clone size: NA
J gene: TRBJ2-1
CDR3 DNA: TGCGCCAGCAGCCAAGATCTGGGCTTTAGCTCCTACAATGAGCAGTTCTTC
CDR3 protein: CASSQDLGFSSYNEQFF

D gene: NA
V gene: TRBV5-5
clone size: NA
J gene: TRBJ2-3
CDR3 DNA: TGTGCCAGCAGTCGAAACTGGGCAGATACGCAGTATTTT
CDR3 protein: CASSRNWADTQYF

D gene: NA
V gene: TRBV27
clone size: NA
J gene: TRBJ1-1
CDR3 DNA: TGTGCCAGCAGTTATTCTAAGAGGGTACAAACTGAAGCTTTCTTT
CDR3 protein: CASSYSKRVQTEAFF

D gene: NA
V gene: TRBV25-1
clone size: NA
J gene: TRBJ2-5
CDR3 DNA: TGTGCCAGCAGTGAACTAACAGGACACCAAGAGACCCAGTACTTC
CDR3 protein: CASSELTGHQETQYF

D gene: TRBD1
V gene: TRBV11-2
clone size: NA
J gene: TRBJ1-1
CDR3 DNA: TGTGCCAGCAGCTCGACAGGGGACACTGAAGCTTTCTTT
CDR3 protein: CASSSTGDTEAFF

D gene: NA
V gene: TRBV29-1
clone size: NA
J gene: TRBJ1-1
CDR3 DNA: TGCAGCGTTGATGGAGACGGGCCAAACGGAGCTTTCTTT
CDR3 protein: CSVDGDGPNGAFF

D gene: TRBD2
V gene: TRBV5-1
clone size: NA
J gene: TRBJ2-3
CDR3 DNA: TGCGCCAGCAGCTTGGCGGCGGGAGCCCGAGATACGCAGTATTTT
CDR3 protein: CASSLAAGARDTQYF

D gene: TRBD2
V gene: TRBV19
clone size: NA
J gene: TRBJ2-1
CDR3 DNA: TGTGCCATTTCCACGGGGACTAGCGGTCCGGTTGAGCAGTTCTTC
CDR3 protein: CAISTGTSGPVEQFF

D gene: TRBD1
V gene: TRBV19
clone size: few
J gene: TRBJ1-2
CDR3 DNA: TGTGCCAGTAGTTTCCCCAGGGGGGCGGTCTATGGCTACACCTTC
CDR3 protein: CASSFPRGAVYGYTF

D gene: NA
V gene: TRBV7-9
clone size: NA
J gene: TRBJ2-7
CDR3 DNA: TGTGCCAGCAGCTTAGCCCGGGACCCTGCTCCGGCTTACTTC
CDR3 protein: CASSLARDPAPAYF

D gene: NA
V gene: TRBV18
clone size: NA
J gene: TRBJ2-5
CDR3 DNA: TGTGCCAGCTCACCACCGAAGCGAGAGACCCAGTACTTC
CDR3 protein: CASSPPKRETQYF

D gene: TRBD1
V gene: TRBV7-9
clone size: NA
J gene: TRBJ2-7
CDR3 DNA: TGTGCCAGCAGCCCTAAACAGGGGGAAGGGTACTACGAGCAGTACTTC
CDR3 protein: CASSPKQGEGYYEQYF

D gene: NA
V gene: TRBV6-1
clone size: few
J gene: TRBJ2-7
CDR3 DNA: TGTGCCAGCAGTGAGGAGGACAGAGTCTTCTACGAGCAGTACTTC
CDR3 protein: CASSEEDRVFYEQYF

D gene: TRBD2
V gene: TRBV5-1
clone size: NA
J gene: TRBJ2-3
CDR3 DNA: TGCGCCAGCAGCTTGACTAGCGTTGCAGATACGCAGTATTTT
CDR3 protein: CASSLTSVADTQYF

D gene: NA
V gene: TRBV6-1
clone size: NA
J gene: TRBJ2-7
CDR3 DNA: TGTGCCAGCAGTGAATGGGGGCGAGCCTACGAGCAGTACTTC
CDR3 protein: CASSEWGRAYEQYF